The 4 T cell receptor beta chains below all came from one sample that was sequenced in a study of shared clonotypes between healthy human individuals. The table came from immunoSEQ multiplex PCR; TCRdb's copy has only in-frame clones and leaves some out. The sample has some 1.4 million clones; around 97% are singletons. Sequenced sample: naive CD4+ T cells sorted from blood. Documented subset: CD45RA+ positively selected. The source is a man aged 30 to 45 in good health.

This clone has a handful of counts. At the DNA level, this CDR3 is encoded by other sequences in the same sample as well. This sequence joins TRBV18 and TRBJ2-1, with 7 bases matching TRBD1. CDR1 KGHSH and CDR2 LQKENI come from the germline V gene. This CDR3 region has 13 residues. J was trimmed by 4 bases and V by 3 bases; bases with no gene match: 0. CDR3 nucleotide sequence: TGTGCCAGCTCACCGGGACAGTACAATGAGCAGTTCTTC. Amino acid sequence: CASSPGQYNEQFF.

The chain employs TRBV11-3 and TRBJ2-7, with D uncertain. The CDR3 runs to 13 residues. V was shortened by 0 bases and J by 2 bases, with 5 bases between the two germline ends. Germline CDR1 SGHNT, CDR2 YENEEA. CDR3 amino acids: CASSLDTAYEQYF. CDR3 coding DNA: TGTGCCAGCAGCTTAGACACCGCCTACGAGCAGTACTTC.

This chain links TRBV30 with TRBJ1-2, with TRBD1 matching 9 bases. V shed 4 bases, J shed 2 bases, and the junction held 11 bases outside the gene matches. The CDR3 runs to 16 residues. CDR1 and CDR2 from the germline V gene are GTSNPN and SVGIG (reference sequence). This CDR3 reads CAWTPGTGIPNYGYTF. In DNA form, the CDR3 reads TGTGCCTGGACGCCAGGGACAGGGATTCCCAACTATGGCTACACCTTC.

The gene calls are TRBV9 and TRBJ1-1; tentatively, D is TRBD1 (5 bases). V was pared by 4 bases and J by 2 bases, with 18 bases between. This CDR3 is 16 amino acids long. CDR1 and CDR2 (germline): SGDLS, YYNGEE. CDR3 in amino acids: CASSLTSGRANTEAFF. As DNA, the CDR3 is TGTGCCAGCAGCCTTACGTCGGGCAGGGCAAACACTGAAGCTTTCTTT. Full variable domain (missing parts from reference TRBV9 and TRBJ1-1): DSGVTQTPKHLITATGQRVTLRCSPRSGDLSVYWYQQSLDQGLQFLIQYYNGEERAKGNILERFSAQQFPDLHSELNLSSLELGDSALYFCASSLTSGRANTEAFFGQGTRLTVV.